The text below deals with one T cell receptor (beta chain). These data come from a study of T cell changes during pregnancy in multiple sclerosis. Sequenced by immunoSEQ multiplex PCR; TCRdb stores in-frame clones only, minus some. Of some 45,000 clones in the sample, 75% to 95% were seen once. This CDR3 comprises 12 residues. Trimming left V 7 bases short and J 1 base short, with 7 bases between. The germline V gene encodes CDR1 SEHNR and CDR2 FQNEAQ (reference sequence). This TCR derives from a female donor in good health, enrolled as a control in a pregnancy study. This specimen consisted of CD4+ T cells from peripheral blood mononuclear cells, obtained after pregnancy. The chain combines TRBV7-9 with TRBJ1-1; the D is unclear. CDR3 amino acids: CASTTQNTEAFF. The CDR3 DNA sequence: TGTGCCAGCACCACACAGAACACTGAAGCTTTCTTT.